A selection of T cell receptor beta chains follows, all from one sample in a study of tumor-infiltrating lymphocytes in localized non-small cell lung cancer. Data came from immunoSEQ multiplex PCR; TCRdb stores just in-frame clones and leaves some out. This sample has 16,000 or so clones, with less than 85% found just once. The sequenced sample consisted of lung tumor tissue. All receptors derive from a human donor with non-small cell lung cancer. Each CDR3 is given with its conserved first and last residue.

V | CDR3
TRBV27 | CASSLDWNEQFF
TRBV6-5 | CASRGLLTQYF
TRBV5-1 | CASSFEAGYNEQFF
TRBV9 | CASSVSLVDTQYF
TRBV28 | CASSLGLADRSSYNEQFF
TRBV4-2 | CASSLRLAISNEQFF
TRBV5-1 | CASSPTSGSTDTQYF
TRBV19 | CASSLTGDHNEQFF
TRBV4-2 | CASSQDLVSDTQYF
TRBV4-1 | CASSQDNAVSYEQYF
TRBV2 | CASSWASLGNQPQHF
TRBV4-1 | CASSYGTRAGGPDEQFF
TRBV4-3 | CASASAPMGEQFF
TRBV6-6 | CASSRDRGYGYTF
TRBV2 | CASTDDIGWAEAFF
TRBV2 | CASSGTPLGDTQYF
TRBV30 | CAWSSSAGGPSFYEQYF
TRBV10-1 | CASSRGLGATDTQYF
TRBV19 | CASTPGSGANVLTF
TRBV2 | CASLRDQMPGANVLTF
TRBV9 | CASSALGDPTYEQYF
TRBV5-1 | CASSRSGRADNEQFF
TRBV6-5 | CASRSEVGYTF
TRBV7-7 | CASSPHPTLTDTQYF
TRBV30 | CAWRHGQSNQPQHF
TRBV7-2 | CASSSIGRSGPQHF
TRBV5-1 | CASSSLNSNTEAFF
TRBV23-1 | CASSSSGSTDTQYF
TRBV13 | CASSPRSSYEQYF
TRBV5-1 | CASSLKLAGADTQYF
TRBV18 | CASSPRSYEQYF
TRBV5-1 | CASSLTLGQGNSPLHF
TRBV7-2 | CASSFKANPRENYGYTF
TRBV29-1 | CSVHGVSGRSTDTQYF
TRBV2 | CASSEPVYNEQFF
TRBV5-4 | CASNQTSGRGGRETQYF
TRBV28 | CASSLRWTAKNIQYF
TRBV14 | CASSQDVRREGRDTQYF
TRBV11-1 | CASSPTISLSGEQFF
TRBV5-4 | CASSLTGVGNEQFF